This passage covers 16 T cell receptor beta chains from one sample sequenced in a study of CD4+ T cells in melanoma. This table comes from immunoSEQ multiplex PCR, and its TCRdb copy is limited to in-frame clones, with some not included. The repertoire holds about 13,000 clones, with about three quarters as singletons. The sample consisted of cells from a culture (not recorded whether cultured in vitro). The source is a human donor with melanoma.

CDR3 sequence (DNA): TGTGCCAGCAGTCGGGGACCAGGGGCCTACGAGCAGTACTTC. It yields the protein CASSRGPGAYEQYF. V and J are TRBV6-5 and TRBJ2-7; perhaps TRBD1 as D (6 bases). Germline CDR1 MNHEY, CDR2 SVGAGI. V was pared by 5 bases and J by 2 bases, with 13 bases between. This CDR3 spans 14 amino acids.

V usage is TRBV7-9 and J usage is TRBJ1-5; 7 bases map to TRBD1. CDR1 and CDR2 from the germline V gene are SEHNR and FQNEAQ (reference sequence). This CDR3 has 13 residues. V trimming: 5 bases; J trimming: 5 bases; junction bases outside the gene matches: 3. The CDR3 coding sequence is TGTGCCAGCAGCGACGACAGGGATCAGCCCCAGCATTTT. Translated, it gives CASSDDRDQPQHF.

A few counts support this clone. This sequence joins TRBV7-3 and TRBJ2-2; TRBD1 is a possible D gene (6 bases). Trimming cost V 5 bases and J 4 bases, with 11 bases left between them. The CDR3 totals 14 residues. Germline loops: CDR1 SGHTA, CDR2 FQGTGA. The CDR3 is CASSTGTSTGELFF. The CDR3 coding sequence is TGTGCCAGCAGCACAGGGACGTCCACCGGGGAGCTGTTTTTT.

The V gene is TRBV25-1, the J gene TRBJ2-5; 8 bases map to TRBD1. With V trimmed by 1 base and J by 5 bases, 9 bases remained unmatched. The CDR3 has 16 amino acids. Germline V gene sequence: CDR1 MGHDK, CDR2 SYGVNS. The CDR3 is CASSEFGRGRVETQYF. DNA for the CDR3: TGTGCCAGCAGTGAATTCGGCAGGGGGCGCGTCGAGACCCAGTACTTC.

The CDR3 loop is CAWSLMTGTSPLHF. CDR3 coding DNA: TGTGCCTGGAGCCTAATGACAGGGACTTCACCCCTCCACTTT. The gene calls are TRBV30 and TRBJ1-6, with 7 positions matching TRBD1. The ends lost 3 bases at V and 9 bases at J; junction bases unmatched: 8. The CDR3 has 14 amino acids. The germline gives CDR1 GTSNPN, CDR2 SVGIG (reference sequence).

This chain links TRBV11-3 with TRBJ2-1, with TRBD1 as a possible D gene (6 bases). CDR3 size: 16 residues. The germline V gene encodes CDR1 SGHNT and CDR2 YENEEA. V shed 1 base and J shed 5 bases, with 15 bases lying between them. The DNA for the CDR3 is TGTGCCAGCAGCTTAGTATGGGATGGGGGCAACAATGAGCAGTTCTTC. Amino acids: CASSLVWDGGNNEQFF. Looking up the rest from reference TRBV11-3 and TRBJ2-1 gives the full variable domain: EAGVVQSPRYKIIEKKQPVAFWCNPISGHNTLYWYLQNLGQGPELLIRYENEEAVDDSQLPKDRFSAERLKGVDSTLKIQPAELGDSAVYLCASSLVWDGGNNEQFFGPGTRLTVL.

The rearrangement links TRBV7-2 to TRBJ1-1; D unresolved. V was shortened by 5 bases and J by 4 bases, with 8 bases between the two germline ends. Germline CDR1 and CDR2: SGHTA and FQGNSA. This CDR3 is built from 12 residues. The CDR3, as DNA: TGTGCCAGCAGCCCTCAGCGCACTGAAGCTTTCTTT. Translated, it gives CASSPQRTEAFF.

The chain is built from TRBV2 and TRBJ2-1, with TRBD2 identical over 7 bases. Unmatched junction bases numbered 5, after V lost 4 bases and J lost 2 bases. CDR1 is SNHLY and CDR2 is FYNNEI in the germline V gene. CDR3 length: 15 residues. CDR3 sequence: CASSVGGETYNEQFF. In DNA, the CDR3 is TGTGCCAGCAGTGTGGGGGGGGAGACCTACAATGAGCAGTTCTTC.

The genes are TRBV7-3 and TRBJ2-1; D remains unclear. Between the trimmed V and J ends, which lost 1 base and 6 bases, there was a span of 7 bases. Germline V gene lookup returns CDR1 SGHTA and CDR2 FQGTGA. The CDR3 covers 13 residues. The CDR3 region is CASSLIHTNEQFF. Here the CDR3 DNA reads TGTGCCAGCAGCTTAATTCATACCAATGAGCAGTTCTTC. The full variable domain, rest sourced from reference TRBV7-3 and TRBJ2-1, is GAGVSQTPSNKVTEKGKYVELRCDPISGHTALYWYRQSLGQGPEFLIYFQGTGAADDSGLPNDRFFAVRPEGSVSTLKIQRTERGDSAVYLCASSLIHTNEQFFGPGTRLTVL.

The rearrangement joins TRBV2 to TRBJ1-3; D is possibly TRBD1 (5 bases). V was cut by 4 bases and J by 5 bases, with 12 bases left in between. The CDR3 extends over 14 amino acids. Germline CDR1 and CDR2: SNHLY and FYNNEI. CDR3 sequence reads: CASSGGTWRNTIYF. DNA of the CDR3: TGTGCCAGCAGTGGAGGGACGTGGCGAAACACCATATATTTT.

V is TRBV5-1 and J is TRBJ2-3; no clear D. V was pared by 1 base and J by 0 bases, with 12 bases between. Germline lookup yields CDR1 SGHRS and CDR2 YFSETQ. The CDR3 contains 16 residues. The CDR3, as DNA: TGCGCCAGCAGCTTGCTTGGGTGGAAGAGCACAGATACGCAGTATTTT. It is translated as CASSLLGWKSTDTQYF.

The V gene is TRBV5-1, the J gene TRBJ2-1, with a weak D call TRBD2 (6 bases). This CDR3 comprises 15 residues. Germline V lookup: CDR1 SGHRS, CDR2 YFSETQ. Trimming removed 0 bases from V and 2 bases from J, with 9 bases in between. The CDR3 DNA sequence: TGCGCCAGCAGCTTGGCCGGGAGCCCCTACAATGAGCAGTTCTTC. Its translation: CASSLAGSPYNEQFF. Together with reference TRBV5-1 and TRBJ2-1, the CDR3 gives the full variable domain: KAGVTQTPRYLIKTRGQQVTLSCSPISGHRSVSWYQQTPGQGLQFLFEYFSETQRNKGNFPGRFSGRQFSNSRSEMNVSTLELGDSALYLCASSLAGSPYNEQFFGPGTRLTVL.

The V and J genes are TRBV2 and TRBJ2-5; TRBD1 agrees at 9 bases. The J segment lost 13 bases and the V segment lost 8 bases, leaving 11 bases of the junction unmatched. The CDR3 has 12 residues. Looked up from germline, CDR1 is SNHLY and CDR2 is FYNNEI. CDR3 sequence: CASLGTGSTLYF. The CDR3 nucleotides read TGTGCCAGCTTAGGGACAGGGTCAACTCTGTACTTC. Supplemented by reference TRBV2 and TRBJ2-5, the full variable domain reads EPEVTQTPSHQVTQMGQEVILRCVPISNHLYFYWYRQILGQKVEFLVSFYNNEISEKSEIFDDQFSVERPDGSNFTLKIRSTKLEDSAMYFCASLGTGSTLYFGPGTRLLVL.

This chain joins TRBV11-1 and TRBJ2-7; weak D call: TRBD1 (6 bases). This CDR3 is 12 amino acids long. CDR1 is SGHAT, CDR2 FQDESV, per germline (reference sequence). V lost 6 bases and J lost 7, with 13 bases in between. This CDR3 reads CASSSTGIEQYF. The CDR3 DNA is TGTGCCAGCAGTTCTACAGGGATAGAGCAGTACTTC.

V is TRBV5-1 and J is TRBJ2-5; 8 bases line up with TRBD1. The length of the CDR3 is 18 residues. The germline V gene has CDR1 SGHRS and CDR2 YFSETQ. V gave up 0 bases and J gave up 1 base; unmatched junction bases: 11. CDR3 in amino acids: CASSLGPADRGPQETQYF. The CDR3 coding sequence is TGCGCCAGCAGCTTGGGACCGGCTGACAGGGGCCCCCAAGAGACCCAGTACTTC.

The chain links TRBV5-4 to TRBJ2-2, with a tentative D call TRBD2 (6 bases). The CDR3 is 15 amino acids. Between the trimmed V and J ends, which lost 2 bases and 3 bases, there was a span of 11 bases. Looked up from germline, CDR1 is SGHNT and CDR2 is YYREEE (reference sequence). The CDR3 reads CASSFGTLDTGELFF. In nucleotides, the CDR3 is TGTGCCAGCAGCTTCGGGACTCTCGACACCGGGGAGCTGTTTTTT.